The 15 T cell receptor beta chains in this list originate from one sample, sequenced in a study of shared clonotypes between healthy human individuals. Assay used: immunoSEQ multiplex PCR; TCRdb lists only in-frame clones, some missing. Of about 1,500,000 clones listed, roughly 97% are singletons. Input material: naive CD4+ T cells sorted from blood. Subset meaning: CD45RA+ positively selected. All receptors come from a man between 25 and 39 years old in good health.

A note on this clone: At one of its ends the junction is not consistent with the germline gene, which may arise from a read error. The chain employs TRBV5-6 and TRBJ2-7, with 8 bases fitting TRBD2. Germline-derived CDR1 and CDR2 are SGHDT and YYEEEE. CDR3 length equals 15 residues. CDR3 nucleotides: TGTGCCAGCACCCGGGATAGCGGGACCTCCCACGAGCAGTACTTC. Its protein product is CASTRDSGTSHEQYF.

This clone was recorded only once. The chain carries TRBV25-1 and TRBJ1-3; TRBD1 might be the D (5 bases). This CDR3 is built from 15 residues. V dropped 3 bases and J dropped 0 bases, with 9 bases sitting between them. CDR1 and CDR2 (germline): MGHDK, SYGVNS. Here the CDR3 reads CASSEGPFSGNTIYF. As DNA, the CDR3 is TGTGCCAGCAGTGAGGGACCCTTCTCTGGAAACACCATATATTTT.

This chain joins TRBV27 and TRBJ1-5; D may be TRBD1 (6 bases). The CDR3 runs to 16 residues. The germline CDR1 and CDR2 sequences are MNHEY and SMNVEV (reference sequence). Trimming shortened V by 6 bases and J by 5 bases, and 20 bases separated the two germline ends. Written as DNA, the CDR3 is TGTGCCAGCAGCCGAATCGGGGGCCAATCTTATCAGCCCCAGCATTTT. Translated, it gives CASSRIGGQSYQPQHF.

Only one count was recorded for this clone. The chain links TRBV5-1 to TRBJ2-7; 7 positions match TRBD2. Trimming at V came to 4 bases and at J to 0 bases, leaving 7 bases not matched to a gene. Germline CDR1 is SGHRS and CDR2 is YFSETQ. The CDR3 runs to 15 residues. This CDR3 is CASSRTAGPSYEQYF. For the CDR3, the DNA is TGCGCCAGCAGCAGAACAGCGGGGCCCTCCTACGAGCAGTACTTC. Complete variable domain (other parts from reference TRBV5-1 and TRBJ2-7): KAGVTQTPRYLIKTRGQQVTLSCSPISGHRSVSWYQQTPGQGLQFLFEYFSETQRNKGNFPGRFSGRQFSNSRSEMNVSTLELGDSALYLCASSRTAGPSYEQYFGPGTRLTVT.

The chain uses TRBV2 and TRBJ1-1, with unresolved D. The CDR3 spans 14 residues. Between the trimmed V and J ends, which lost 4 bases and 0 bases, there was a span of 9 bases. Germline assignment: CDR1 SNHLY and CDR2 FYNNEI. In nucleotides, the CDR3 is TGTGCCAGCAGTGCCGAAGTTGTGAACACTGAAGCTTTCTTT. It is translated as CASSAEVVNTEAFF.

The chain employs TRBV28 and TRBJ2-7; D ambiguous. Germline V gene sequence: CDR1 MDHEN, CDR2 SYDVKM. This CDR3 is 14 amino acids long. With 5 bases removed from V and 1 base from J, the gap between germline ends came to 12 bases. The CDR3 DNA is TGTGCCAGCAGTCCCGGATGGGGTTCCTACGAGCAGTACTTC. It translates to CASSPGWGSYEQYF.

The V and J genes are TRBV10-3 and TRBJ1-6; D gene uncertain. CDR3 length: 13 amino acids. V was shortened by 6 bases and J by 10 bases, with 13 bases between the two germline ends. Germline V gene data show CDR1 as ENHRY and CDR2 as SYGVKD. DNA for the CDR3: TGTGCCATCAGAGGCAGCTTCCCCTCACCCCTCCACTTT. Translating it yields CAIRGSFPSPLHF.

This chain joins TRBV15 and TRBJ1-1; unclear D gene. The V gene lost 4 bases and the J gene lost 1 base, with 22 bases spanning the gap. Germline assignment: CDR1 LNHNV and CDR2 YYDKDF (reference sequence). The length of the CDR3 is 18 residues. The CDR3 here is CATSTHPSEIGWNTEAFF. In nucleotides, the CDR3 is TGTGCCACCAGCACCCATCCCTCGGAGATAGGGTGGAACACTGAAGCTTTCTTT.

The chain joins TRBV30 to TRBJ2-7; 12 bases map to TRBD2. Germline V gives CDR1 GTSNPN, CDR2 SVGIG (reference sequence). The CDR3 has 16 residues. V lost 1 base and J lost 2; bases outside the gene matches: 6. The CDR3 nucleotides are TGTGCCTGGAGTGGCCTCGGACTAGCGGGAACCTACGAGCAGTACTTC. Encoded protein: CAWSGLGLAGTYEQYF.

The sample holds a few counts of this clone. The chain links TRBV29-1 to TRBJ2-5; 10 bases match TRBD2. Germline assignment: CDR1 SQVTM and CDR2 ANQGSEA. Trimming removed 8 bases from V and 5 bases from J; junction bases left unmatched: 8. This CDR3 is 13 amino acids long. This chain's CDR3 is CSISSGSRETQYF. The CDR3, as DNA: TGCAGCATATCTAGCGGGAGTCGGGAGACCCAGTACTTC. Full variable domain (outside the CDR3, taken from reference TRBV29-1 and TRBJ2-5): SAVISQKPSRDICQRGTSLTIQCQVDSQVTMMFWYRQQPGQSLTLIATANQGSEATYESGFVIDKFPISRPNLTFSTLTVSNMSPEDSSIYLCSISSGSRETQYFGPGTRLLVL.

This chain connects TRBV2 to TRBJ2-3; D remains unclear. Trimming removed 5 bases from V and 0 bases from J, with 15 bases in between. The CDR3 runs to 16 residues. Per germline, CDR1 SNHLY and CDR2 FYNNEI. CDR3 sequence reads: CASSRRQKASTDTQYF. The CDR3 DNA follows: TGTGCCAGCAGTCGAAGGCAGAAAGCTAGCACAGATACGCAGTATTTT.

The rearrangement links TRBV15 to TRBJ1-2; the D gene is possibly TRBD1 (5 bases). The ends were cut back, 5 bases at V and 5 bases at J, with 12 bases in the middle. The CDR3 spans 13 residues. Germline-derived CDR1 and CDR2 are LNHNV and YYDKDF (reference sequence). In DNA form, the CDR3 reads TGTGCCACCAGCGCCGGGGGGGGGTATGGCTACACCTTC. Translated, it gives CATSAGGGYGYTF.

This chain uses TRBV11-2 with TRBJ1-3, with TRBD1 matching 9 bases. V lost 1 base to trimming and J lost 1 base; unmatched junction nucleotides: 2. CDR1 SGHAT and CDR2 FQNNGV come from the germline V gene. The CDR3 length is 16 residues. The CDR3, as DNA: TGTGCCAGCAGCTTAGTGGGACAGGGTTCTGGAAACACCATATATTTT. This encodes CASSLVGQGSGNTIYF.

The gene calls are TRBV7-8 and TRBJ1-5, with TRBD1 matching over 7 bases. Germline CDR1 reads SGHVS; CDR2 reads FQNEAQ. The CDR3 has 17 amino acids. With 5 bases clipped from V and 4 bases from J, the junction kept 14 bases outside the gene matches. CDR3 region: CASSIEITRDRNQPQHF. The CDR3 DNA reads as TGTGCCAGCAGCATAGAAATAACCCGGGACAGAAATCAGCCCCAGCATTTT.

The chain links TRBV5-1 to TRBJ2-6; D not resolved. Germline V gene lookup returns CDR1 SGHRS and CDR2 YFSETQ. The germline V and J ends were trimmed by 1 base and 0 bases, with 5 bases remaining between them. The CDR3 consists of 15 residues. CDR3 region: CASSLTNSGANVLTF. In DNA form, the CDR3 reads TGCGCCAGCAGCTTGACAAACTCTGGGGCCAACGTCCTGACTTTC.